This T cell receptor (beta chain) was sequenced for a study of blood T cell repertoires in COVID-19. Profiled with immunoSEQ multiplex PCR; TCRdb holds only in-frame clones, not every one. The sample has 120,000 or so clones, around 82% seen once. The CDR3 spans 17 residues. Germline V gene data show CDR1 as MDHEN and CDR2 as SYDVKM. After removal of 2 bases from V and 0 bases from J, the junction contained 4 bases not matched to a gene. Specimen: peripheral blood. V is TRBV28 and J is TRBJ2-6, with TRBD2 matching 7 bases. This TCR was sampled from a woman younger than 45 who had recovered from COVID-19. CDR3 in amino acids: CASSLRGRVSGANVLTF. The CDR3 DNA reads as TGTGCCAGCAGTTTACGGGGGAGGGTCTCTGGGGCCAACGTCCTGACTTTC. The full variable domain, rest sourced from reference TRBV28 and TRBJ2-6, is DVKVTQSSRYLVKRTGEKVFLECVQDMDHENMFWYRQDPGLGLRLIYFSYDVKMKEKGDIPEGYSVSREKKERFSLILESASTNQTSMYLCASSLRGRVSGANVLTFGAGSRLTVL.